This T cell receptor (beta chain) was captured in a study of cytomegalovirus exposure and HLA in healthy donors. Study overall: Counted in an early data release were roughly 81 million unique TCRs from HLA-typed donors.

There are a few counts of this clone. The antigen is undetermined. Vbeta (60) and Jbeta (13) primers were used in the PCR. Study processing details: An analysis performed later counted 81 million or so unique TCR beta chains (roughly 11 million of them shared). Profiled with immunoSEQ multiplex PCR; TCRdb holds only in-frame clones, not every one. V, J and clone size are taken as reported in that table, and D and trimming were inferred from the DNA itself. Of roughly 120,000 clones in the sample, 65% were seen once. Study results and limitations: The study flagged some 170 TCR beta chains as cytomegalovirus-associated.

The source of this sequence is a woman aged 40 to 55 in good health and CMV-seropositive. Specimen: PBMCs.

The CDR3: CASSPDSQETQYF. CDR3 nucleotides: TGCGCCAGCAGCCCGGACAGTCAAGAGACCCAGTACTTC. The chain combines TRBV5-1 with TRBJ2-5; D perhaps matches TRBD1 (6 bases). From germline, CDR1 is SGHRS and CDR2 YFSETQ. The CDR3 totals 13 residues. Trimming left V 4 bases short and J 2 bases short, with 9 bases between.